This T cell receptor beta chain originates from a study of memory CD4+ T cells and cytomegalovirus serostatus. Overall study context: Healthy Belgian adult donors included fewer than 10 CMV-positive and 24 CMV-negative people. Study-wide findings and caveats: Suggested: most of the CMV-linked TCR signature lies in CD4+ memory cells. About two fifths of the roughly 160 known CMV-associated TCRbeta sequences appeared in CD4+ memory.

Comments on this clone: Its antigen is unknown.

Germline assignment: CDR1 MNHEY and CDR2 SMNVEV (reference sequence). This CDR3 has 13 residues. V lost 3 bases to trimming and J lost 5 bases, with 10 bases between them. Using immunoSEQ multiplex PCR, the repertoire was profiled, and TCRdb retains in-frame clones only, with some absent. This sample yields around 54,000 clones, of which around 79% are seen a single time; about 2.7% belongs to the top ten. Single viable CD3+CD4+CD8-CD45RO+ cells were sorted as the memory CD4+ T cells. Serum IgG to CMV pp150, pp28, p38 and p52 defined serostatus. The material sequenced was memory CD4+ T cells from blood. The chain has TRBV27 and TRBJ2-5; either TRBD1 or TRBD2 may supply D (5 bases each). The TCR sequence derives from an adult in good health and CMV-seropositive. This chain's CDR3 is CASSFAREETQYF. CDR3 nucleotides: TGTGCCAGCAGTTTTGCCAGGGAGGAGACCCAGTACTTC.